This T cell receptor (beta chain) was captured by sequencing in a study of breast tumors, draining lymph nodes, adjacent tissues. Study-level results: Compared with lymph nodes, tumors were less diverse; compared with nontumor tissue, more. Data fit most tumor T cells coming from lymph node, expanding in tumor.

TCRdb re-derived calls from the multiplex PCR reads in MiXCR, one entry per CDR3 protein. The sample records tens of thousands of distinct CDR3 sequences, less than 75% being singletons. This clonotype has at least ten counts. What it recognizes is unknown. V shed 5 bases and J 4 bases; nucleotides not matched to a gene: 4. The CDR3 spans 14 residues. The germline V gene encodes CDR1 LNHDA and CDR2 SQIVND (reference sequence). The clonotype comes from a female donor with breast cancer. Some clones in this sample may be carry-over from other donors' samples. Sample: breast tumor tissue. The genes are TRBV19 and TRBJ2-5; 10 bases align to TRBD1. In nucleotides, the CDR3 is TGTGCCAGTAGTGGACAGGGGGTACGAGAGACCCAGTACTTC. Translated: CASSGQGVRETQYF.